This T cell receptor beta chain was identified during a study of shared clonotypes between healthy human individuals (TCRdb year 2020). With respect to the entire study: Three men and two women, aged 18 to 49 years, made up the cohort. For each donor, CD4 naive and CD4 memory were each given three plates, CD8 naive was given two plates, and CD8 memory was given one plate. The study deeply sequenced blood TCR repertoires of about five healthy adults to estimate repertoire size and the extent of clonotype sharing between individuals. Different laboratories and diverse techniques were used to prepare libraries and sequence TCR repertoires, to increase sequencing depth and limit assay-specific biases. Per donor, leukapheresis produced somewhere between about 0.94 and 9.5 billion PBMCs. What the research found in general, with its limitations: Pairwise subsampling led to the expectation that sequencing depth would affect the degree of clonotype sharing among donors. Naive subsets generally had larger estimated clonotype richness than memory subsets. Higher generation probabilities were observed for clonotypes shared by all four sorted-subset donors than for non-shared clonotypes. Across a handful of donors, approximately 5% of naive CD4, approximately 3.5% of naive CD8, around 2.1% of memory CD4, and 0.3% to 0.45% of memory CD8 clonotypes were shared. Incomplete sequencing was indicated by rarefaction of sorted-subset datasets, despite the large sequencing depth. Because the study included a small number of donors, the genetic and exposure-history diversity represented was limited. Sampling was restricted to blood, and TCR repertoires in tissue are likely to differ from TCR repertoires in blood.

The germline V gene (reference sequence) provides CDR1 SEHNR and CDR2 FQNEAQ. The CDR3 contains 16 residues, cysteine and phenylalanine counted. Here the CDR3 DNA is all that survives: 48 bases in frame from base 1. V ends up 5 bases short and J 3 bases short, with an unmatched junction base count of 9. Using the deep immunoSEQ assay, TCR CDR3 regions were amplified from genomic DNA by multiplex PCR. For each cell subset, the extracted genomic DNA was distributed evenly across all wells of several immunoSEQ 96-well plates, and each plate served as one replicate. For sorted subsets, 200 to 250 ng of genomic DNA, equivalent to 25,000 to 35,000 T cell genomes, went into each replicate PCR. Purified libraries were measured with a Qubit 3.0 fluorometer, size-checked on a Bioanalyzer 2100, and measured again with the KAPA Library Quantification kit. Every immunoSEQ 96-well plate was sequenced on a separate single-read 150-cycle Illumina NextSeq 550 flow cell. In the authors' own workflow: Because the immunoSEQ output held only junctional sequences and lacked quality scores, the filtering could not match the filtering applied to full-length reads. To assign V/J genes and CDR3, sequences were annotated using PyIR, a Python wrapper for IgBLAST v1.9, with IMGT germline references. Reads were filtered out if the reads had weak V/J assignments (E-value above 1e-6), no CDR3, stop codons, out-of-frame junctions, or ambiguous translated residues. V3J clonotypes were defined as sequences sharing the same inferred V gene, J gene, and CDR3 amino acid sequence. Percentage overlap between repertoires was computed as shared unique clonotypes divided by the size of the smaller repertoire. RTK rarefaction, the Chao1 estimator, and Recon v2.1 estimates of unobserved clonotypes were used to assess repertoire richness. Generation probabilities were computed with OLGA for all TCRbeta clonotypes obtained by the gDNA method from four donors. TCRdb mirrors the immuneACCESS table, restricted to in-frame sequences. Some clones are absent from its copies; in checked studies, under half trace to an unresolved V gene, and the reason for the others is unknown. From that table come the V and J calls and clone size; the DNA was used to work out D and trimming. The sample yields 600,000 to 750,000 clones; around 77% were counted once. About 1.7% of the sample is taken by the ten largest.

Concerning this clone: Its antigen target is currently unknown. Base qualities are not recorded, but no much larger clone differs from it by a single base. The sample carries other DNA sequences with the same CDR3.

The donors were healthy, HIV-negative adults who had no recently reported acute infections or vaccinations. All donors were Caucasian adults living in Nashville, Tennessee, USA. CD4+ T cells were enriched through magnetic negative selection, after which naive cells were positively selected on CD45RA and the remaining negative fraction served as the memory subset. Blood was collected by leukapheresis, and PBMCs were isolated by Ficoll-Histopaque density gradient centrifugation and then cryopreserved in liquid nitrogen vapor phase. Purity and quantity of every magnetically sorted T cell population were checked by analytical flow cytometry. Genomic DNA was isolated from each sorted fraction and quantified by UV absorbance on a Nanodrop 2000c.

The V and J segments used are TRBV7-9 and TRBJ2-2, with 7 bases in between that match TRBD2. The origin of this receptor is a woman under 40 in good health. The sequencing sample was made of memory CD4+ T cells sorted from blood. The meaning of the sample's cell subset or site label: CD45RA-negative fraction. CDR3 sequence: CASSPRGGRDTGELFF. Read as DNA, the sequence is TGTGCCAGCAGCCCGCGAGGCGGGAGAGACACCGGGGAGCTGTTTTTT.